The entry below describes one T cell receptor (beta chain). Its antigen is unknown. The data were taken from a study of OX40 agonist ivuxolimab in advanced cancers. Study-wide findings and caveats: Clonal expansion was seen in CD4+ and CD8+ blood T cells by week 6 at 0.1 to 3.0 mg/kg.

Sequenced by immunoSEQ multiplex PCR; TCRdb stores in-frame clones only, minus some. Of 55,000 to 80,000 clones listed, over 75% are singletons. The sequencing used CD4+ or CD8+ T cells sorted from blood, collected in a trial of the OX40 agonist ivuxolimab. The sequence was collected from an adult with an advanced solid tumor such as melanoma, head and neck, liver or kidney cancer.

The DNA for the CDR3 is TGCGCCAGCAGCCCCTCACGGGGGGCGATGGAGACCCAGTACTTC. Translating gives CASSPSRGAMETQYF. This chain links TRBV10-1 with TRBJ2-5; the D gene is possibly TRBD2 (7 bases). The CDR3 is made up of 15 amino acids. Germline assignment: CDR1 WNHNN and CDR2 SYGVQD (reference sequence). V lost 6 bases to trimming and J lost 5 bases, with 19 bases between them.